This T cell receptor (beta chain) was sequenced during a study of blood T cell repertoires in COVID-19. V lost 4 bases to trimming and J lost 6 bases, with 10 bases between them. Germline-derived CDR1 and CDR2 are WSHSY and SAAADI. The CDR3 has 13 residues. The protocol was immunoSEQ multiplex PCR, while the TCRdb copy is restricted to in-frame clones and leaves out a portion. Of some 490,000 clones in the sample, 80% to 90% were seen once. The sequencing sample was made of peripheral blood. This receptor was taken from a human donor in a cohort sampled during active COVID-19. The chain couples TRBV10-2 to TRBJ1-3; no clear D gene. The CDR3 protein is CASSVAGINTIYF. The CDR3 bases are TGCGCCAGCAGTGTGGCGGGGATAAACACCATATATTTT.